Each of the 3 T cell receptor beta chains below was sequenced from the same sample in a study of T cell changes during pregnancy in multiple sclerosis. Libraries were prepared by immunoSEQ multiplex PCR; TCRdb keeps only in-frame clonotypes and omits some of them. The sample carries under 85,000 clones, about 89% recorded once. Sequenced material: CD4+ T cells from peripheral blood mononuclear cells, taken in the second trimester of pregnancy. These receptors were obtained from a female donor with multiple sclerosis, enrolled in a pregnancy study.

The chain employs TRBV11-3 and TRBJ2-2; 9 bases fit TRBD1. Germline lookup yields CDR1 SGHNT and CDR2 YENEEA. J gave up 0 bases and V 5 bases, and 10 bases lay outside the gene matches. The CDR3 extends over 18 amino acids. CDR3 sequence: CASSLRDRVIPNTGELFF. DNA of the CDR3: TGTGCCAGCAGCCTCCGGGACAGGGTGATTCCGAACACCGGGGAGCTGTTTTTT.

The gene calls are TRBV5-1 and TRBJ1-1; D gene unclear. V dropped 0 bases and J dropped 4 bases, with 7 bases sitting between them. This CDR3 spans 13 amino acids. The germline V gene has CDR1 SGHRS and CDR2 YFSETQ. The DNA of the CDR3 is TGCGCCAGCAGCTTGGTCGGTAGCACTGAAGCTTTCTTT. This gives the protein CASSLVGSTEAFF.

The chain links TRBV9 to TRBJ2-1; D ambiguous. This CDR3 is 16 amino acids long. The germline CDR1 and CDR2 sequences are SGDLS and YYNGEE. V was shortened by 5 bases and J by 8 bases, with 23 bases between the two germline ends. The CDR3: CASRPGLETGAHEQFF. Here the CDR3 DNA reads TGTGCCAGCAGGCCCGGCTTGGAGACGGGTGCCCATGAGCAGTTCTTC.